One and the same sample provided the 7 T cell receptor beta chains below, sequenced in a study of CD8+ T cells in alopecia areata listed by TCRdb under 2018. Library construction relied on the immunoSEQ multiplex PCR assay. RNA was extracted from all samples and reverse transcribed into cDNA, which served as template for TCR sequencing. As stored in TCRdb, this immuneACCESS dataset retains in-frame rearrangements with V and J assigned. A fraction of the clones does not appear; measured against another copy, unresolved V genes explain less than half of the discrepancy, and the remainder lacks a known reason. Present in this sample are around 140,000 clones, roughly 50% of which were seen just once. The ten largest clonotypes hold around 6.8% of the sample. The material sequenced was CD4+ T cells sorted from blood. The source of these receptors is a human donor with alopecia areata.

This clone qualifies as medium-sized. The chain couples TRBV19 to TRBJ2-1, with D possibly matching TRBD2 (6 bases). In germline, CDR1 is LNHDA, CDR2 SQIVND (reference sequence). CDR3 size: 14 residues. The V end lost 7 bases, the J end lost 5 bases, and 15 bases lay between the germline ends. CDR3 loop: CASTGVRGHNEQFF. The DNA for the CDR3 is TGTGCCAGTACGGGGGTTAGGGGACACAATGAGCAGTTCTTC.

A few counts support this clone. The chain is built from TRBV4-2 and TRBJ2-7; 12 nucleotides align to TRBD2. V trimming: 2 bases; J trimming: 2 bases; junction bases outside the gene matches: 4. This CDR3 is 16 amino acids long. Germline values: CDR1 LGHNA, CDR2 YNFKEQ. CDR3 sequence (DNA): TGTGCCAGCAGCCAAACTAGCGGGAGGCTACCCTACGAGCAGTACTTC. Its protein is CASSQTSGRLPYEQYF.

This chain joins TRBV7-2 and TRBJ1-5; maybe TRBD1 (6 bases). The CDR3 totals 19 residues. From germline, CDR1 is SGHTA and CDR2 FQGNSA. Between the trimmed V and J ends, which lost 1 base and 0 bases, there was a span of 19 bases. For the CDR3, the DNA is TGTGCCAGCAGCTTAGGTGGGGGGGCCGGTTTTTATAGCAATCAGCCCCAGCATTTT. Translation gives CASSLGGGAGFYSNQPQHF.

This clone was counted a single time. The rearrangement links TRBV28 to TRBJ2-7, with D possibly being TRBD1 or TRBD2 (5 bases each). Trimming took 7 bases from V and 2 from J, leaving 18 bases between them. The CDR3 is made up of 15 amino acids. Germline V gene lookup returns CDR1 MDHEN and CDR2 SYDVKM. The CDR3 bases are TGTGCCAGCACATCCTCCGGGACGGATACCTACGAGCAGTACTTC. Protein product: CASTSSGTDTYEQYF.

The CDR3 DNA is TGTGCATCGGGGCTCGGGGAGCAGTACTTC. Its translation is CASGLGEQYF. The chain carries TRBV30 and TRBJ2-7; D might be TRBD1 or TRBD2, each matching 5 bases. The CDR3 consists of 10 residues. Germline lookup yields CDR1 GTSNPN and CDR2 SVGIG (reference sequence).

This chain joins TRBV5-6 and TRBJ2-5, with D unclear. Trimming pared 1 base from V and 1 base from J, leaving 11 bases between. The V gene's germline CDR1 is SGHDT and CDR2 YYEEEE. The CDR3 length is 15 residues. CDR3 in DNA: TGTGCCAGCAGCTTGTCGTGGGCAGTCCAAGAGACCCAGTACTTC. Protein product: CASSLSWAVQETQYF.

This clone was counted a few times. This chain joins TRBV29-1 and TRBJ2-7; 12 bases are a match to TRBD2. From germline, CDR1 is SQVTM and CDR2 ANQGSEA. The CDR3 runs 14 residues. Unmatched junction bases numbered 6, after V lost 4 bases and J lost 5 bases. CDR3 region: CSVGLAGGPNEQYF. DNA of the CDR3: TGCAGCGTTGGCCTAGCGGGAGGGCCCAACGAGCAGTACTTC.